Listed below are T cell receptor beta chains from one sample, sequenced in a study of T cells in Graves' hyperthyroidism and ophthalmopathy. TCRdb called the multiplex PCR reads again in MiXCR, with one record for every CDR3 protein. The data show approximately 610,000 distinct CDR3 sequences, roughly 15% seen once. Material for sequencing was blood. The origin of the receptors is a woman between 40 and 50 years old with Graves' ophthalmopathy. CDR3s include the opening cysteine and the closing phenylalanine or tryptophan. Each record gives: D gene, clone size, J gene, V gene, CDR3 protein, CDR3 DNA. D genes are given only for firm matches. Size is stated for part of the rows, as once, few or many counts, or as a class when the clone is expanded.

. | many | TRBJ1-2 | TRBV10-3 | CAISEGGGRGGYGYTF | TGTGCCATCAGTGAGGGAGGTGGCAGGGGCGGCTATGGCTACACCTTC
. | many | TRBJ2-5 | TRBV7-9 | CASSSTVRETQYF | TGTGCCAGCAGCTCGACCGTGCGAGAGACCCAGTACTTC
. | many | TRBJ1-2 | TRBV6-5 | CASSYSIRLELDYGYTF | TGTGCCAGCAGTTACTCGATCAGGCTTGAGCTTGACTATGGCTACACCTTC
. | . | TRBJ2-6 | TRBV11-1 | CASSQPRDGASTGANVLTF | TGTGCCAGCAGCCAACCTCGGGACGGAGCTTCGACTGGGGCCAACGTCCTGACTTTC
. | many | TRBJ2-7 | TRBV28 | CATWGGGSSYEQYF | TGTGCCACCTGGGGGGGGGGCAGCTCCTACGAGCAGTACTTC
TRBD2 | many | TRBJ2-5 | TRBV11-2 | CASSLDRLAGAETQYF | TGTGCCAGCAGCTTAGATAGACTAGCGGGAGCGGAGACCCAGTACTTC
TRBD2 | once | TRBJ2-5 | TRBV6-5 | CASSYSETSLETQYF | TGTGCCAGCAGTTACTCTGAGACTAGCTTGGAGACCCAGTACTTC
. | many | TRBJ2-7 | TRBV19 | CASSIAAGDEQYF | TGTGCCAGTAGTATAGCGGCAGGGGACGAGCAGTACTTC
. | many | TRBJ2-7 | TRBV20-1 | CSARLSSSYEQYF | TGCAGTGCTAGGTTGTCGAGCTCCTACGAGCAGTACTTC
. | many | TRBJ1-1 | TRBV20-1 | CSARDSEVIGWEAFF | TGCAGTGCTAGAGATAGCGAGGTGATCGGGTGGGAAGCTTTCTTT
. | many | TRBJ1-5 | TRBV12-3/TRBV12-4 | CASSQTNSQPQHF | TGTGCCAGCAGTCAGACTAACTCACAGCCCCAGCATTTT
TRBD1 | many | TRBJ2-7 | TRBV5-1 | CASSLVGDSTQYF | TGCGCCAGCAGCTTGGTAGGGGACAGCACGCAGTACTTC
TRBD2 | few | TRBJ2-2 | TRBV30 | CAWSALASSTGELFF | TGTGCCTGGAGTGCACTAGCGTCGAGCACCGGGGAGCTGTTTTTT
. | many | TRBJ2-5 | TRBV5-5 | CASRTRQAPEGETQYF | TGTGCCAGCAGAACCCGACAGGCTCCGGAGGGGGAGACCCAGTACTTC
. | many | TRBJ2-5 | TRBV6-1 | CASSEVLLQETQYF | TGTGCCAGCAGTGAAGTTCTGCTTCAAGAGACCCAGTACTTC
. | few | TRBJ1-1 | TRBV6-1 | CACDLLPLNTEAFF | TGTGCCTGCGACTTGTTACCCTTGAACACTGAAGCTTTCTTT
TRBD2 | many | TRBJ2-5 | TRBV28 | CASSSYGAGGKETQYF | TGTGCCAGCAGCTCTTATGGAGCGGGAGGTAAAGAGACCCAGTACTTC
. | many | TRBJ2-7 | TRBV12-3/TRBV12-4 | CASSFLGWGDLGGSYEQYF | TGTGCCAGCAGTTTTTTGGGCTGGGGTGACCTGGGGGGATCCTACGAGCAGTACTTC
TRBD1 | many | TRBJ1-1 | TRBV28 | CASSLTRQGTEAFF | TGTGCCAGCAGTTTAACTAGACAGGGCACTGAAGCTTTCTTT
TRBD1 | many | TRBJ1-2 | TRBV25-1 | CASSGGGQGTYGYTF | TGTGCCAGCAGTGGGGGAGGACAGGGCACCTATGGCTACACCTTC
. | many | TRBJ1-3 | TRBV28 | CASMSRISGGNTIYF | TGTGCCAGCATGAGCCGAATATCGGGTGGAAACACCATATATTTT
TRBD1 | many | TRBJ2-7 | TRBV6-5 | CASSYPLGQGAFDEQYF | TGTGCCAGCAGTTACCCGCTCGGACAGGGCGCCTTTGACGAGCAGTACTTC
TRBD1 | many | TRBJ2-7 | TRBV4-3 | CASSQDLGQSEQYF | TGCGCCAGCAGCCAAGATTTGGGACAGAGCGAGCAGTACTTC
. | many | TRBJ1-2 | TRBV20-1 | CSADDRLNYGYTF | TGCAGTGCGGACGACAGGCTTAACTATGGCTACACCTTC
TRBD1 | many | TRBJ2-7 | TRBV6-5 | CASSISSGGTFYEQYF | TGTGCCAGCAGTATCAGTTCAGGGGGTACTTTTTACGAGCAGTACTTC
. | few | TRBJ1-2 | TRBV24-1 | CATSDSTRTDNYGYTF | TGTGCCACCAGTGATTCAACCCGGACGGATAACTATGGCTACACCTTC
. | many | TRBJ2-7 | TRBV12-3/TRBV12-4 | CASSLRDSSSYEQYF | TGTGCCAGCAGTTTAAGAGACAGCTCCTCCTACGAGCAGTACTTC
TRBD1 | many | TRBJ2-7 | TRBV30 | CAWGGQGSTYEQYF | TGTGCCTGGGGGGGACAGGGGTCGACCTACGAGCAGTACTTC
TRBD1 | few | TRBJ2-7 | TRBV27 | CASSFLSPGQGSYEQYF | TGTGCCAGCAGTTTTTTGTCTCCGGGACAGGGGTCCTACGAGCAGTACTTC
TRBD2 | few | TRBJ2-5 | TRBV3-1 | CASSPSAGERETQYF | TGTGCCAGCAGCCCCTCAGCGGGGGAGAGGGAGACCCAGTACTTC
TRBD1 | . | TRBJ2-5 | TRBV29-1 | CSVDGTGRGETQYF | TGCAGCGTAGACGGGACAGGGCGGGGTGAGACCCAGTACTTC
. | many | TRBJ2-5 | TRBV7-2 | CASSLDRNGETQYF | TGTGCCAGCAGCCTGGACAGAAACGGTGAGACCCAGTACTTC
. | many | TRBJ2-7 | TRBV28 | CASSSRPYEQYF | TGTGCCAGCAGTTCCAGACCCTACGAGCAGTACTTC
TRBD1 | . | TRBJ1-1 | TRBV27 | CASSTDRGLQAFF | TGTGCCAGCAGTACGGACAGGGGGCTTCAAGCTTTCTTT
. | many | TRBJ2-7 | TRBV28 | CASSLYPDSTYEQYF | TGTGCCAGCAGTTTATACCCCGATTCTACCTACGAGCAGTACTTC
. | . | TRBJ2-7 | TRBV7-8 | CASSQDWKYEQYF | TGTGCCAGCAGTCAGGACTGGAAGTACGAGCAGTACTTC
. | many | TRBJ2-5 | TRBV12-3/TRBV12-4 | CASRIYPGGPGETQYF | TGTGCCAGCAGAATATATCCCGGAGGACCGGGGGAGACCCAGTACTTC
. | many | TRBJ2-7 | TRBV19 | CASSEGGRPYEQYF | TGTGCCAGTAGTGAGGGCGGCAGGCCCTACGAGCAGTACTTC
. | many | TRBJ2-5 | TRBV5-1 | CASSSDIGSRETQYF | TGCGCCAGCAGCTCAGACATAGGGAGTCGAGAGACCCAGTACTTC
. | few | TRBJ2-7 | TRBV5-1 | CASATGSSGYEQYF | TGCGCCAGCGCCACCGGTAGTTCCGGATACGAGCAGTACTTC
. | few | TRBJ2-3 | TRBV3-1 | CASSQDVSTDTQYF | TGTGCCAGCAGCCAAGACGTCAGTACAGATACGCAGTATTTT
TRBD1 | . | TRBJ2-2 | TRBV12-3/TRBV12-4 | CASSQPLQGTGELFF | TGCGCCAGCAGCCAACCCCTACAGGGGACCGGGGAGCTGTTTTTT
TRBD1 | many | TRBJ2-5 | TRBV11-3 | CASSLLTGTGFQETQYF | TGTGCCAGCAGCTTATTAACCGGGACAGGGTTCCAAGAGACCCAGTACTTC
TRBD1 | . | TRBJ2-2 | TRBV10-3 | CATRPGQENTGELFF | TGTGCCACCAGGCCGGGACAGGAGAACACCGGGGAGCTGTTTTTT
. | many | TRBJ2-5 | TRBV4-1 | CASSQGDWETQYF | TGCGCCAGCAGCCAAGGGGATTGGGAGACCCAGTACTTC
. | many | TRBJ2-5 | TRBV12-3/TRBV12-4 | CASSSPGSQETQYF | TGTGCCAGCAGTTCCCCGGGGTCGCAAGAGACCCAGTACTTC